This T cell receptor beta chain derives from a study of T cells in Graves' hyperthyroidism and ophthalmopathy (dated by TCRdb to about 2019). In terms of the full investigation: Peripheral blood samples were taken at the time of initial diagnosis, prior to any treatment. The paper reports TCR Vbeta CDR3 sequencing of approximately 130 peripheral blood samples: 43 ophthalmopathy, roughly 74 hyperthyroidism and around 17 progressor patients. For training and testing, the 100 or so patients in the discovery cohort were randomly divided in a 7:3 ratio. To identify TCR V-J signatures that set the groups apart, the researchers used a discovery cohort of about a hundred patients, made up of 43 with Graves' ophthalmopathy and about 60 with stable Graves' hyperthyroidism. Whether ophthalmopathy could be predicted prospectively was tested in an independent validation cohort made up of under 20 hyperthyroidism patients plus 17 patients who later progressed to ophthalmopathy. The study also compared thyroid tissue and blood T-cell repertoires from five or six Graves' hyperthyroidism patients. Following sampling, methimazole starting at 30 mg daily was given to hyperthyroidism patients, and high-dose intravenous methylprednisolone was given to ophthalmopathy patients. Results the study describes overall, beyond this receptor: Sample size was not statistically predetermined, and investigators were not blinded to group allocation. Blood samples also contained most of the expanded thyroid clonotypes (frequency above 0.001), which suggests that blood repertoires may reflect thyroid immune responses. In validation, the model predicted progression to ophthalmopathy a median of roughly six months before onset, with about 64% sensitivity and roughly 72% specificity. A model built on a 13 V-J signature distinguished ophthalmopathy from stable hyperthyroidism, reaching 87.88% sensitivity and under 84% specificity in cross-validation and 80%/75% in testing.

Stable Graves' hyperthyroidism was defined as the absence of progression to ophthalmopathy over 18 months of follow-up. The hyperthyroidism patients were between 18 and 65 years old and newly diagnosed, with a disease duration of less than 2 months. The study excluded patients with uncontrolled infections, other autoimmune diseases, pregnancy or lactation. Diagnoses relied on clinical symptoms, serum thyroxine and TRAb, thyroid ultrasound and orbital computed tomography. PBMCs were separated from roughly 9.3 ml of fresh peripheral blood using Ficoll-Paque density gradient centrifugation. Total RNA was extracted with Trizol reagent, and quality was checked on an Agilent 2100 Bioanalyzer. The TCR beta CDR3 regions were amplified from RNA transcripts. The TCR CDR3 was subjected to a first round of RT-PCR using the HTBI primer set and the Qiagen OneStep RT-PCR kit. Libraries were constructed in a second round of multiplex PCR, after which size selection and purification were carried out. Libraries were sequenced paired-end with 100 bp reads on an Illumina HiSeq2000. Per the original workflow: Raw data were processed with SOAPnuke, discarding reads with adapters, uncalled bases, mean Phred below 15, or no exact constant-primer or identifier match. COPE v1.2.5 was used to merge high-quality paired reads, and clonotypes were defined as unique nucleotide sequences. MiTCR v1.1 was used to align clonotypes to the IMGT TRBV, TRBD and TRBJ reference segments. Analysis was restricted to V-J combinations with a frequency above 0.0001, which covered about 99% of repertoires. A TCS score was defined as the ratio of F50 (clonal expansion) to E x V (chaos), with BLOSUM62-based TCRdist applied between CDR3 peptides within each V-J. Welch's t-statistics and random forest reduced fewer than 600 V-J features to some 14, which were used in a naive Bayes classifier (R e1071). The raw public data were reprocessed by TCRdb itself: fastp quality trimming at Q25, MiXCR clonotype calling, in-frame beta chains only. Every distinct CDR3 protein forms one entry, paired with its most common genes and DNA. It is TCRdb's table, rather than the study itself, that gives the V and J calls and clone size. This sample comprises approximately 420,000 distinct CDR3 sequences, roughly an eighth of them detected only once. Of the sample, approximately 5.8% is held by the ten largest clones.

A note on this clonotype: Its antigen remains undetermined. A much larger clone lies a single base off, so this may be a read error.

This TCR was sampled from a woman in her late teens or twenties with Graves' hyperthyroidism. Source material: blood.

In nucleotides, the sequence is TGTGCCAGCAGCTTCGAGGGCCGGAGTCCCTACGAGCAGTACTTC. This gives the protein CASSFEGRSPYEQYF. Recombination linked TRBV7-2 to TRBJ2-7; a weak D assignment points to TRBD2 (5 bases agree). According to the germline V gene, CDR1 reads SGHTA and CDR2 reads FQGNSA. Deletion took 3 bases off V and 2 bases off J, with a span of 14 bases between the germline ends. The CDR3 starts with the cysteine, ends with the phenylalanine, and has 15 residues. Only the CDR3 portion is preserved as DNA: 45 bases, with reading frame beginning at the first base.